This T cell receptor (beta chain) is drawn from a study of shared clonotypes between healthy human individuals. Overall study context: A donor's plate count was three for CD4 naive and three for CD4 memory; CD8 naive had two and CD8 memory one.

The study enrolled healthy HIV-negative adults without recent acute infections or vaccinations as donors. Assay used: immunoSEQ multiplex PCR; TCRdb lists only in-frame clones, some missing. This sample yields 550,000 to 800,000 clones, of which around 67% are seen a single time; roughly 1.7% belongs to the top ten. The germline V gene encodes CDR1 SGHTA and CDR2 FQGNSA. After removal of 5 bases from V and 0 bases from J, the junction contained 5 bases not matched to a gene. The CDR3 extends over 18 amino acids. The sample consisted of memory CD4+ T cells sorted from blood. Regarding subset: CD45RA-negative fraction. This TCR came from a woman aged 25 to 39 in good health. V usage is TRBV7-2 and J usage is TRBJ2-3; TRBD2 matches at 16 bases. The CDR3 DNA follows: TGTGCCAGCAGCCAGGGACTAGCGGGAGGGCATAGCACAGATACGCAGTATTTT. It is translated as CASSQGLAGGHSTDTQYF. Full variable domain (remainder filled in from reference TRBV7-2 and TRBJ2-3): GAGVSQSPSNKVTEKGKDVELRCDPISGHTALYWYRQSLGQGLEFLIYFQGNSAPDKSGLPSDRFSAERTGGSVSTLTIQRTQQEDSAVYLCASSQGLAGGHSTDTQYFGPGTRLTVL.